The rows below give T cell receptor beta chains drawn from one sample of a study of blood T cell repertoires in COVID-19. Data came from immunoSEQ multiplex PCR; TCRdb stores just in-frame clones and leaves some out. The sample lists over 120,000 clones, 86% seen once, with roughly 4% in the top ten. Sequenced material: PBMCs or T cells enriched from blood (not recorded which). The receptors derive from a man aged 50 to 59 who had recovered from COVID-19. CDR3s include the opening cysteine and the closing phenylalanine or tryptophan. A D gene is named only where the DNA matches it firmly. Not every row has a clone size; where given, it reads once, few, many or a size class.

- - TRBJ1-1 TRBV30 TGTGCCTGGACCCAGTCGGTAATTCCGGATTCAGGCACTGAAGCTTTCTTT CAWTQSVIPDSGTEAFF
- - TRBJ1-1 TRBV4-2 TGTGCCAGCAGCCAAGGAACCCGAGGATACACTGAAGCTTTCTTT CASSQGTRGYTEAFF
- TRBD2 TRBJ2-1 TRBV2 TGTGCCAGCACCAATCGGCAGGGAGGGAATGAGCAGTTCTTC CASTNRQGGNEQFF
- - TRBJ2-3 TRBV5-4 TGTGCCAGCAGCTTGGGATTAGCGCCCTACACAGATACGCAGTATTTT CASSLGLAPYTDTQYF
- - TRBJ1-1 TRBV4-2 TGTGCCAGCAGCCAACAGAACACTGAAGCTTTCTTT CASSQQNTEAFF
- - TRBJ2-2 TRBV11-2 TGTGCCAGCAGCTCATTAAACAGGGTGGATCCCGGGGAGCTGTTTTTT CASSSLNRVDPGELFF
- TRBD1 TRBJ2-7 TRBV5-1 TGCGCCAGCAGCATGTTCCCCGGGACAGGGGGCGGGAACGAGCAGTACTTC CASSMFPGTGGGNEQYF
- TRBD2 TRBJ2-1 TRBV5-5 TGTGCCAGCGGGCTCGGGACTAGCGTAGGGAATGAGCAGTTCTTC CASGLGTSVGNEQFF
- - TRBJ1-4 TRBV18 TGTGCCAGCTCACCACTAGGGGGAACTAATGAAAAACTGTTTTTT CASSPLGGTNEKLFF
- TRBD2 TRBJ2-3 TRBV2 TGTGCCGGAATACTCGGGACTAGCGTTTCGACAGATACGCAGTATTTT CAGILGTSVSTDTQYF
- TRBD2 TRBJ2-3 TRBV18 TGTGCCAGCTCACCTAGCGGGGGGGCTCTAAGCACAGATACGCAGTATTTT CASSPSGGALSTDTQYF
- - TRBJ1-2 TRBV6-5 TGTGCCAGCAGCAACGGAGGCCGCGCCTATGGCTACACCTTC CASSNGGRAYGYTF
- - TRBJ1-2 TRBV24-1 TGTGCCACCAGTTCCACAGGGTACTATGGCTACACCTTC CATSSTGYYGYTF
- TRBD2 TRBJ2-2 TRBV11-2 TGTGCCAGCAGCCCACTAGCGGGGAAAAACACCGGGGAGCTGTTTTTT CASSPLAGKNTGELFF
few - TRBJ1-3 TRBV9 TGTGCCAGCAGCCGAGGAACTAACAGGGCTGGAAACACCATATATTTT CASSRGTNRAGNTIYF
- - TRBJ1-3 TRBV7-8 TGTGCCAGCAGCCAAACAGGTTTTTCTGGAAACACCATATATTTT CASSQTGFSGNTIYF
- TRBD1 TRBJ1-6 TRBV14 TGTGCCAGCAGCCAAGACCTAGGGGGCGGTTCACCCCTCCACTTT CASSQDLGGGSPLHF
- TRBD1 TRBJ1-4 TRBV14 TGTGCCAGCAGCTTAGGACAGGCAATAACCAACGAAAAACTGTTTTTT CASSLGQAITNEKLFF
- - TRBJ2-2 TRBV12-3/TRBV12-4 TGTGCCGGCAGCTTCGGAGGCACCGGGGAGCTGTTTTTT CAGSFGGTGELFF
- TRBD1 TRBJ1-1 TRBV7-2 TGTGCCAGCAGCTTCGGACAGGCCACTGAAGCTTTCTTT CASSFGQATEAFF
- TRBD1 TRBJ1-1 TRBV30 TGTGCCTGGAGTCAGGGGGTGAACACTGAAGCTTTCTTT CAWSQGVNTEAFF
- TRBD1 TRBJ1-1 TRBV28 TGTGCCAGCAGTTTAGGGGGGACAGGGGGAACTGAAGCTTTCTTT CASSLGGTGGTEAFF
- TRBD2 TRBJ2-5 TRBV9 TGTGCCAGCAGCGTAGGCGGGGGGGCCCAAGAGACCCAGTACTTC CASSVGGGAQETQYF
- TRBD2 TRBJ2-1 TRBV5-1 TGCGCCACTTCGACTAGCGGGAGCTCCTACAATGAGCAGTTCTTC CATSTSGSSYNEQFF
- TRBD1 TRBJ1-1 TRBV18 TGTGCCAGCTCAGCCGGGACAGGGAAAGGATCTGAAGCTTTCTTT CASSAGTGKGSEAFF
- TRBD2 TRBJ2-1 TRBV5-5 TGTGCCAGCAGCTTGGCGACTAGCGGGACCTACAATGAGCAGTTCTTC CASSLATSGTYNEQFF
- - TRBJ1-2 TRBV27 TGTGCCAGCAGTCCCCGTAATAACTATGGCTACACCTTC CASSPRNNYGYTF
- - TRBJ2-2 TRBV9 TGTGCCAGCAGCGTAGCTTATCAGAAGCGCCCTTCCTTCACCGGGGAGCTGTTTTTT CASSVAYQKRPSFTGELFF
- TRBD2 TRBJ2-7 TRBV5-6 TGTGCCAGCAGTCGGACTAGCGGGGCCTACGAGCAGTACTTC CASSRTSGAYEQYF
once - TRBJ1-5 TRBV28 TGTGCCAGCAGTGACTCCAGGGTTCAGCCCCAGCATTTT CASSDSRVQPQHF
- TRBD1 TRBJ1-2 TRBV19 TGTGCCAGTAGTTCCGGGACAGGGGGAAATAATGGCTACACCTTC CASSSGTGGNNGYTF